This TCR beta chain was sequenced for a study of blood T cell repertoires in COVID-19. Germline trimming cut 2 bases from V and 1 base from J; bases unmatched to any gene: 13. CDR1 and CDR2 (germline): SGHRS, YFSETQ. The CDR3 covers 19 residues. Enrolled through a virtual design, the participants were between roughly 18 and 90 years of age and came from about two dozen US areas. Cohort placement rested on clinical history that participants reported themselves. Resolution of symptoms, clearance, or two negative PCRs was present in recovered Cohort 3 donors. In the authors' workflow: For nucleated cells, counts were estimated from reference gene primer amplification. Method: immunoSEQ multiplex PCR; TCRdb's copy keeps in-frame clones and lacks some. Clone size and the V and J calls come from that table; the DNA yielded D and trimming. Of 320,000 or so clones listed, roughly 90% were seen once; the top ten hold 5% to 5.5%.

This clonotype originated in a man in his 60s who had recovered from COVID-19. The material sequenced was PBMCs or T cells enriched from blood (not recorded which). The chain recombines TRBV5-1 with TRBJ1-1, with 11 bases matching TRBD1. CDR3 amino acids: CASSFGQGARAVGNTEAFF. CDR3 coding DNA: TGCGCCAGCAGCTTCGGACAGGGGGCGCGTGCAGTCGGGAACACTGAAGCTTTCTTT.